A single count supports the clone carrying this TCR beta chain. Its antigen is unidentified. A clone one base away is much larger, so this may be a read error. The CDR3 does not close with the conserved phenylalanine or tryptophan, likely indicating a read error. The data originate from a study of T cells in Graves' hyperthyroidism and ophthalmopathy. The germline V gene has CDR1 SGHVS and CDR2 FQNEAQ. The V gene lost 5 bases and the J gene lost 10 bases, with 15 bases spanning the gap. This CDR3 region has 14 residues. General study points: Ophthalmopathy got predicted by the model a median about six months before its onset. Through a model of 13 V-J features, ophthalmopathy was separated from stable hyperthyroidism.

Over 18 months, lack of ophthalmopathy progression marked Graves' hyperthyroidism as stable. It was RNA transcripts that yielded the amplified TCR beta CDR3 regions. The primer set for the first-round RT-PCR of the TCR CDR3 was HTBI. Via MiXCR, TCRdb re-called the multiplex PCR reads, giving one row per CDR3 protein. The sample carries some 510,000 distinct CDR3 sequences, 46% recorded once. The receptor was isolated from a young woman with Graves' hyperthyroidism. Sequenced input: peripheral blood or thyroid tissue (not recorded which). The genes are TRBV7-8 and TRBJ1-6, with D perhaps TRBD1 (5 bases). The CDR3 sequence: CASSPRTWDSPLHL. The CDR3 DNA sequence: TGTGCCAGCAGCCCCAGGACCTGGGACTCACCCCTCCACCTT.